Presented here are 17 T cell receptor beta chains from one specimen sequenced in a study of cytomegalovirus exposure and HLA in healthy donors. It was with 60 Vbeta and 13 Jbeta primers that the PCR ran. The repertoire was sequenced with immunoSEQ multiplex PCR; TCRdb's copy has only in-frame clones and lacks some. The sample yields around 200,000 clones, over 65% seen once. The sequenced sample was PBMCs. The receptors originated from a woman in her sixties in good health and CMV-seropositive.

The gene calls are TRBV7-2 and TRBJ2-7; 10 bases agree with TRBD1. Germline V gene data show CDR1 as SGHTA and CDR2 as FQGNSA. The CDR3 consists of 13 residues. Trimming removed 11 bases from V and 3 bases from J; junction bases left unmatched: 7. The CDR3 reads CADSRDRGYEQYF. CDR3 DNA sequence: TGTGCCGATTCGAGGGACAGGGGCTACGAGCAGTACTTC.

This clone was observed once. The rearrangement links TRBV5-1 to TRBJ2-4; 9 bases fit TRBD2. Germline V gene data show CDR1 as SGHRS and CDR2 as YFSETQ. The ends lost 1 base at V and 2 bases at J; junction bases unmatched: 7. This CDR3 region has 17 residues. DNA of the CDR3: TGCGCCAGCAGCTTGTATATGGCGGGAGGGACCAAAAACATTCAGTACTTC. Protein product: CASSLYMAGGTKNIQYF.

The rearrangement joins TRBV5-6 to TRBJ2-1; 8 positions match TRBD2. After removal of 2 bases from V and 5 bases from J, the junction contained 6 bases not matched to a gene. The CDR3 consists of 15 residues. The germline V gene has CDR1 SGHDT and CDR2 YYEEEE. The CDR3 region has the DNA TGTGCCAGCAGCTTACCGGGACTAGTAAACAATGAGCAGTTCTTC. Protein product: CASSLPGLVNNEQFF.

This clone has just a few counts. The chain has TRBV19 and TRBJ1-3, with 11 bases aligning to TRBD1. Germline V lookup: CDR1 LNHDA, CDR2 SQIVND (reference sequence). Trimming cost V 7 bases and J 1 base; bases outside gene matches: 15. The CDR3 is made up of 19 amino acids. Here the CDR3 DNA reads TGTGCCAGTACCCGATTTGATCGCGGACAGGGGGCTTCTGGAAACACCATATATTTT. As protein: CASTRFDRGQGASGNTIYF.

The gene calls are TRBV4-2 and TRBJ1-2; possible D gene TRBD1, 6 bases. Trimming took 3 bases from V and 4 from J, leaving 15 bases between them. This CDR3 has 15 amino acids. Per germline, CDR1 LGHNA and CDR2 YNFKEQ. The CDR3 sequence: CASSHEAGEGYGYTF. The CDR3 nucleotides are TGTGCCAGCAGCCATGAAGCAGGGGAGGGCTATGGCTACACCTTC.

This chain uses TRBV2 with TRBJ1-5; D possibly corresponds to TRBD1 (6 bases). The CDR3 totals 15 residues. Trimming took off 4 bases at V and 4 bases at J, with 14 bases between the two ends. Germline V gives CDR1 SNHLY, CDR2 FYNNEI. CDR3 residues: CASSGGRGRNQPQHF. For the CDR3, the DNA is TGTGCCAGCAGTGGGGGGAGGGGGAGAAATCAGCCCCAGCATTTT.

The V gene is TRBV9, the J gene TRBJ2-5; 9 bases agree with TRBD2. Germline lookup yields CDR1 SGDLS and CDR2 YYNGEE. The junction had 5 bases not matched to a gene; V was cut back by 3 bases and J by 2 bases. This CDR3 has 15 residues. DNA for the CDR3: TGTGCCAGCAGCGCAGGCGGGGGGGTACAAGAGACCCAGTACTTC. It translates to CASSAGGGVQETQYF.

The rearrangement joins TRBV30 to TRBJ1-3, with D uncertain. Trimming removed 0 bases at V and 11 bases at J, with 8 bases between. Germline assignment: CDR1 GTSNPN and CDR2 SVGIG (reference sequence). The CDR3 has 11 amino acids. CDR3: CAWSVQWSIYF. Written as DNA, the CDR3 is TGTGCCTGGAGTGTACAGTGGTCCATATATTTT.

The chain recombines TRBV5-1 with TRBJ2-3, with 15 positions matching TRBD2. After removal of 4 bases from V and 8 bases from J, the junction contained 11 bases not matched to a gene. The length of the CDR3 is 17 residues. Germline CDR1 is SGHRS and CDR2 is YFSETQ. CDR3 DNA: TGCGCCAGCAGCCTCGGGACTAGCGGGGGGACCTTAGCTACGCAGTATTTT. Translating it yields CASSLGTSGGTLATQYF. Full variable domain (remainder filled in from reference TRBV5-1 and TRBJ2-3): KAGVTQTPRYLIKTRGQQVTLSCSPISGHRSVSWYQQTPGQGLQFLFEYFSETQRNKGNFPGRFSGRQFSNSRSEMNVSTLELGDSALYLCASSLGTSGGTLATQYFGPGTRLTVL.

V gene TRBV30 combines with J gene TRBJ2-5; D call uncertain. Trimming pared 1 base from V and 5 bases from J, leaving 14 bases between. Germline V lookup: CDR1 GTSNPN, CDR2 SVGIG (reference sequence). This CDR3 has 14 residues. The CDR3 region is CAWSGGLSVETQYF. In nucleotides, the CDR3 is TGTGCCTGGAGTGGTGGCCTGTCAGTGGAGACCCAGTACTTC.

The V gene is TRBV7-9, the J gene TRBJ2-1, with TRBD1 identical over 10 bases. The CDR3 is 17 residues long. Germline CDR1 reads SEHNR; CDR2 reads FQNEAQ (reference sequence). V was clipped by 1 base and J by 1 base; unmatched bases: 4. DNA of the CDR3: TGTGCCAGCAGCTTAGGGGGACAGGGGAGATCCTACAATGAGCAGTTCTTC. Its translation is CASSLGGQGRSYNEQFF.

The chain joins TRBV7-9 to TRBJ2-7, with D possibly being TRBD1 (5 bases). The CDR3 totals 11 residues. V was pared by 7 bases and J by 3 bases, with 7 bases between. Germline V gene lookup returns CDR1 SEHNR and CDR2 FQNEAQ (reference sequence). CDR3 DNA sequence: TGTGCCAGCATCCAGGGCTACGAGCAGTACTTC. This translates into CASIQGYEQYF.

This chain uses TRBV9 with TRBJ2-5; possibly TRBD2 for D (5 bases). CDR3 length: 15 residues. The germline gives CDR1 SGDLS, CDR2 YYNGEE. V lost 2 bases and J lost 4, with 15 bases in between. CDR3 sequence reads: CASSVYSQEGETQYF. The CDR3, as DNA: TGTGCCAGCAGCGTTTATAGCCAAGAGGGAGAGACCCAGTACTTC.

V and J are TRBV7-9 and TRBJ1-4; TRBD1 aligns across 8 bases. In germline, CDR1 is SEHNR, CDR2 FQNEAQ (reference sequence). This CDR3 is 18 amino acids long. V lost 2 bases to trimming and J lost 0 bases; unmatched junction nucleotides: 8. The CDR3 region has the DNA TGTGCCAGCAGCTTATTGGGCAGGGGGCTTGCAACTAATGAAAAACTGTTTTTT. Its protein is CASSLLGRGLATNEKLFF.

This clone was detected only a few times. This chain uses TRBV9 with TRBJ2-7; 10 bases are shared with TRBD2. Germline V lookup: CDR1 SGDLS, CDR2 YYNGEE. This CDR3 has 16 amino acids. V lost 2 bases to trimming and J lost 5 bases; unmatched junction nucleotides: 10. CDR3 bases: TGTGCCAGCAGCGTCCAAGCGGGGGGGCGAGGGAACGAGCAGTACTTC. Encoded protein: CASSVQAGGRGNEQYF.

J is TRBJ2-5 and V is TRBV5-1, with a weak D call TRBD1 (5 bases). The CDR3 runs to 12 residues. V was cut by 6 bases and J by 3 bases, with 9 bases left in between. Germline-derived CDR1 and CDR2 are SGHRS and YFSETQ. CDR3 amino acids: CASKSGKETQYF. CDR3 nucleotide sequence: TGCGCCAGCAAGTCAGGGAAAGAGACCCAGTACTTC.

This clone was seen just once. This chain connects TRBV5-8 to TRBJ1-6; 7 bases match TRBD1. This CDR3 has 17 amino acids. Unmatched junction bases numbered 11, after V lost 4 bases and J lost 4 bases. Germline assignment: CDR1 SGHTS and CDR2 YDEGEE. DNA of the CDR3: TGTGCCAGCAGCCAAGTGATAGGGGGCGTGTATAATTCACCCCTCCACTTT. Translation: CASSQVIGGVYNSPLHF.